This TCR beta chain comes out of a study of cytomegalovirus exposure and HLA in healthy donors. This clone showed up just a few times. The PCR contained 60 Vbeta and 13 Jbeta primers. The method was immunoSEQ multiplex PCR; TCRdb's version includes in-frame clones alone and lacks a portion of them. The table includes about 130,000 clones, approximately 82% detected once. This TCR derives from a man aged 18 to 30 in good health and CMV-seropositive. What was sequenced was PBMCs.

The CDR3 nucleotides are TGTGCCAGCAGTACCGGGGGCACAGATACGCAGTATTTT. Amino acid sequence: CASSTGGTDTQYF. The chain joins TRBV9 to TRBJ2-3; a weak D match, TRBD2 (5 bases). CDR1 and CDR2 from the germline V gene are SGDLS and YYNGEE. This CDR3 region has 13 residues. V was shortened by 5 bases and J by 1 base, with 8 bases between the two germline ends.